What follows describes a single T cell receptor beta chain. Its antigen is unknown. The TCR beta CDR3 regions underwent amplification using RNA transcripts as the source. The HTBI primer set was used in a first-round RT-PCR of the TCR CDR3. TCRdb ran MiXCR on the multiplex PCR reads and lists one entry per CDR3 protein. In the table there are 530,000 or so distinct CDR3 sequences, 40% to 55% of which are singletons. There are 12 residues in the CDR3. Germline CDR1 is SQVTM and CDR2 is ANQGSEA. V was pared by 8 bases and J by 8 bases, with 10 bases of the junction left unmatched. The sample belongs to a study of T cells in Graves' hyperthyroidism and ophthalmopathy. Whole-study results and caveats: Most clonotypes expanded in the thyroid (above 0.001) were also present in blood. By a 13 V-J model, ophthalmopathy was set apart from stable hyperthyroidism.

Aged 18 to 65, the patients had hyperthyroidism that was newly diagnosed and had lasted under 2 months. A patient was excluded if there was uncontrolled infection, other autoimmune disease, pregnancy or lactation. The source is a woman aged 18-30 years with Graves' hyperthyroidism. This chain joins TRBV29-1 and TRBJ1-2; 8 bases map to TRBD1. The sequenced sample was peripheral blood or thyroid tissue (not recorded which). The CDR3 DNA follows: TGCAGCATCCTGACAGGGGATGGAGGCTACACCTTC. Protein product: CSILTGDGGYTF.